The next 22 T cell receptor beta chains were all read from a single sample in a study of blood T cell repertoires in COVID-19. TCRdb's table, derived via immunoSEQ multiplex PCR, lists solely in-frame clones and lacks some. The sample holds 350,000 to 550,000 clones; 85% to 90% are singletons and the top ten take about 1.1%. The specimen sequenced was PBMCs or T cells enriched from blood (not recorded which). Receptors originate from a young man who had recovered from COVID-19.

This chain joins TRBV28 and TRBJ1-1, with D hard to call. CDR1 and CDR2 from the germline V gene are MDHEN and SYDVKM. The CDR3 totals 13 residues. The V end lost 2 bases, the J end lost 6 bases, and 10 bases lay between the germline ends. The CDR3 DNA reads TGTGCCAGCAGTTTAGTGAGGTTTGCTGAAGCTTTCTTT. Its protein product is CASSLVRFAEAFF. The complete variable domain, with remaining parts taken from reference TRBV28 and TRBJ1-1, reads DVKVTQSSRYLVKRTGEKVFLECVQDMDHENMFWYRQDPGLGLRLIYFSYDVKMKEKGDIPEGYSVSREKKERFSLILESASTNQTSMYLCASSLVRFAEAFFGQGTRLTVV.

This chain uses TRBV19 with TRBJ2-1, with no clear D. The CDR3 totals 11 residues. Germline V gives CDR1 LNHDA, CDR2 SQIVND (reference sequence). V gave up 8 bases and J gave up 3 bases, with 5 bases separating them. CDR3 residues: CASSYYNEQFF. In DNA, the CDR3 is TGTGCCAGTTCTTACTACAATGAGCAGTTCTTC.

The chain has TRBV10-3 and TRBJ1-3; D not certain. Deletions cut 0 bases from V and 8 bases from J, with 14 bases between. The CDR3 is made up of 15 amino acids. The germline V gene has CDR1 ENHRY and CDR2 SYGVKD. The CDR3 is CAISESGSLQDTIYF. The CDR3 nucleotides are TGTGCCATCAGTGAGTCGGGCAGTCTCCAGGACACCATATATTTT.

This chain uses TRBV5-8 with TRBJ2-7; 7 bases match TRBD2. J lost 5 bases, V lost 4 bases, and 3 bases had no gene match. Germline V CDR1 and CDR2: SGHTS, YDEGEE. The CDR3 spans 12 residues. Here the CDR3 reads CASSPTSDEQYF. The CDR3 DNA follows: TGTGCCAGCAGCCCCACTAGCGACGAGCAGTACTTC.

This chain uses TRBV6-5 with TRBJ1-1; the D gene is possibly TRBD1 (5 bases). V was cut by 7 bases and J by 1 base, with 13 bases left in between. The CDR3 spans 14 residues. Per the germline V gene, CDR1 is MNHEY and CDR2 is SVGAGI. In nucleotides, the CDR3 is TGTGCCAGCACCCCCGGACAAACGAACACTGAAGCTTTCTTT. Amino acids: CASTPGQTNTEAFF.

The V and J genes are TRBV6-6 and TRBJ2-7, with a tentative D call TRBD1 (5 bases). There are 16 residues in the CDR3. Trimming removed 6 bases at V and 3 bases at J, with 21 bases between. The germline V gene has CDR1 MNHNY and CDR2 SVGAGI (reference sequence). The CDR3 loop is CASRDIKGQAHYEQYF. Written as DNA, the CDR3 is TGTGCCAGCAGAGATATTAAGGGGCAGGCGCACTACGAGCAGTACTTC.

This clone was observed a few times. V and J are TRBV5-1 and TRBJ2-5, with D possibly TRBD2 on 6 matching bases. The length of the CDR3 is 13 residues. In germline, CDR1 is SGHRS, CDR2 YFSETQ. V was clipped by 1 base and J by 5 bases, with 9 bases between them. Here the CDR3 DNA reads TGCGCCAGCAGCTTGATGGGGAGGGAGACCCAGTACTTC. Protein sequence: CASSLMGRETQYF. The full variable domain, with the rest looked up from reference TRBV5-1 and TRBJ2-5, is KAGVTQTPRYLIKTRGQQVTLSCSPISGHRSVSWYQQTPGQGLQFLFEYFSETQRNKGNFPGRFSGRQFSNSRSEMNVSTLELGDSALYLCASSLMGRETQYFGPGTRLLVL.

The V call is TRBV23-1, the J call TRBJ1-5; D gene unclear. TRBV23-1 is an ORF for which the function is uncertain. Trimming took 7 bases from V and 1 from J, leaving 8 bases between them. The CDR3 has 13 residues. CDR3 in DNA: TGCGCCAGCACTCCAGGAAGCAATCAGCCCCAGCATTTT. Its protein is CASTPGSNQPQHF.

The chain employs TRBV12-3 or TRBV12-4 and TRBJ1-1, with a weak D call TRBD1 (5 bases). Trimming shortened V by 3 bases and J by 1 base, and 6 bases separated the two germline ends. The CDR3 is 13 amino acids. CDR3 sequence: CASSFGQNTEAFF. The CDR3 DNA is TGTGCCAGCAGTTTTGGACAGAACACTGAAGCTTTCTTT.

The CDR3 region is CASSLMALAGANEQFF. DNA for the CDR3: TGTGCCAGCAGCTTAATGGCACTAGCGGGAGCTAATGAGCAGTTCTTC. This chain connects TRBV7-3 to TRBJ2-1; TRBD2 matches at 11 bases. Trimming cost V 1 base and J 7 bases; bases outside gene matches: 6. The germline V gene has CDR1 SGHTA and CDR2 FQGTGA. The CDR3 is 16 residues long.

V and J are TRBV28 and TRBJ1-3; D is unclear. The V end was cut by 5 bases, the J end by 0 bases, with 11 bases between. The CDR3 runs to 15 residues. The germline CDR1 and CDR2 sequences are MDHEN and SYDVKM. The CDR3 here is CASSRSISSGNTIYF. CDR3 DNA sequence: TGTGCCAGCAGTCGATCTATTAGCTCTGGAAACACCATATATTTT.

This chain connects TRBV11-3 to TRBJ1-1, with 8 bases aligning to TRBD1. The V gene's germline CDR1 is SGHNT and CDR2 YENEEA. The CDR3 sequence is 15 residues long. The V segment lost 1 base and the J segment 5 bases; nucleotides outside the gene matches: 6. This CDR3 is CASSLAGGEGTEAFF. The CDR3 DNA follows: TGTGCCAGCAGCTTAGCAGGGGGCGAGGGGACTGAAGCTTTCTTT.

This rearrangement joins TRBV28 to TRBJ1-4; D might be TRBD1 (6 bases). V was shortened by 1 base and J by 12 bases, with 9 bases between the two germline ends. Looked up from germline, CDR1 is MDHEN and CDR2 is SYDVKM. The CDR3 sequence is 12 residues long. The CDR3 region is CASSLSGQQLFF. As DNA, the CDR3 is TGTGCCAGCAGTTTATCGGGACAACAACTGTTTTTT. Full variable domain (remainder filled in from reference TRBV28 and TRBJ1-4): DVKVTQSSRYLVKRTGEKVFLECVQDMDHENMFWYRQDPGLGLRLIYFSYDVKMKEKGDIPEGYSVSREKKERFSLILESASTNQTSMYLCASSLSGQQLFFGSGTQLSVL.

The CDR3 reads CASSYFTNSYEQYF. In DNA form, the CDR3 reads TGTGCCAGCAGTTACTTTACTAACTCCTACGAGCAGTACTTC. This chain connects TRBV6-5 to TRBJ2-7; D not resolved. This CDR3 has 14 amino acids. Germline values: CDR1 MNHEY, CDR2 SVGAGI. V was clipped by 1 base and J by 0 bases, with 7 bases between them.

The gene calls are TRBV19 and TRBJ1-6; possible D gene TRBD1, 6 bases. Trimming took 6 bases from V and 8 from J, leaving 23 bases between them. This CDR3 contains 17 residues. CDR1 LNHDA and CDR2 SQIVND come from the germline V gene (reference sequence). In nucleotides, the CDR3 is TGTGCCAGTAGCGACCAGGGGACGACCGTCAGGGATTCACCCCTCCACTTT. Translated, it gives CASSDQGTTVRDSPLHF.

The genes are TRBV4-2 and TRBJ1-3, with TRBD1 matching over 9 bases. J lost 3 bases, V lost 4 bases, and 7 bases had no gene match. There are 16 residues in the CDR3. The germline V gene encodes CDR1 LGHNA and CDR2 YNFKEQ. CDR3 DNA: TGTGCCAGCAGCCTCGCGGGACAGGGAGGTGGAAACACCATATATTTT. Translating it yields CASSLAGQGGGNTIYF.

The chain's CDR3 is CSASRGTLATNEKLFF. Written as DNA, the CDR3 is TGCAGTGCCAGTCGTGGGACACTTGCAACTAATGAAAAACTGTTTTTT. The chain joins TRBV20-1 to TRBJ1-4; TRBD1 might be the D (6 bases). V lost 6 bases to trimming and J lost 0 bases, with 17 bases between them. There are 16 residues in the CDR3. The germline CDR1 and CDR2 sequences are DFQATT and SNEGSKA (reference sequence).

The chain uses TRBV5-8 and TRBJ2-3; D is perhaps TRBD2 (6 bases). Looked up from germline, CDR1 is SGHTS and CDR2 is YDEGEE. CDR3 length equals 13 residues. V dropped 4 bases and J dropped 13 bases, with 19 bases sitting between them. CDR3 in amino acids: CASSPGLAIPEYF. The CDR3 DNA sequence: TGTGCCAGCAGCCCGGGACTGGCCATTCCGGAGTATTTT.

The V gene is TRBV5-8, the J gene TRBJ2-7, with no clear D. Germline V gene data show CDR1 as SGHTS and CDR2 as YDEGEE. The length of the CDR3 is 12 residues. Trimming stripped 2 bases from V and 13 bases from J, with 16 bases between. The CDR3 coding sequence is TGTGCCAGCAGCTTAGGTTCTGTCATAGCCTACTTC. Translating it yields CASSLGSVIAYF.

The chain uses TRBV7-9 and TRBJ1-4; 11 bases agree with TRBD1. The CDR3 is 17 residues long. Trimming at V came to 2 bases and at J to 8 bases, leaving 10 bases not matched to a gene. Germline V gene data show CDR1 as SEHNR and CDR2 as FQNEAQ (reference sequence). The CDR3 sequence: CASSLIILGQGAEKLFF. The CDR3 DNA reads TGTGCCAGCAGCTTAATAATACTCGGACAGGGGGCGGAAAAACTGTTTTTT.

This chain links TRBV7-9 with TRBJ1-4; D is unresolved. There are 15 residues in the CDR3. CDR1 SEHNR and CDR2 FQNEAQ come from the germline V gene (reference sequence). Trimming removed 5 bases from V and 7 bases from J, with 17 bases in between. The CDR3 loop reads CASSATTAESEKLFF. Here the CDR3 DNA reads TGTGCCAGCAGCGCGACGACGGCGGAAAGTGAAAAACTGTTTTTT. Full variable domain (missing parts from reference TRBV7-9 and TRBJ1-4): DTGVSQNPRHKITKRGQNVTFRCDPISEHNRLYWYRQTLGQGPEFLTYFQNEAQLEKSRLLSDRFSAERPKGSFSTLEIQRTEQGDSAMYLCASSATTAESEKLFFGSGTQLSVL.

This clone was detected once. The chain recombines TRBV7-2 with TRBJ1-2, with TRBD1 as a possible D gene (6 bases). CDR3 length: 14 residues. V lost 0 bases, J lost 7 bases, and 12 bases lay in between. Germline assignment: CDR1 SGHTA and CDR2 FQGNSA. The CDR3 region has the DNA TGTGCCAGCAGCTTAGCCTCAGGGGCCTCTGGCTACACCTTC. Protein sequence: CASSLASGASGYTF.